These 28 T cell receptor beta chains were all obtained from the same sample, sequenced in a study of PD-1 blockade in mismatch repair-deficient tumors. Only in-frame clones appear in the TCRdb table, and some are missing; sequencing was by immunoSEQ multiplex PCR. The sample has fewer than 100,000 clones, around 85% seen once. The source was peripheral blood, collected 12 weeks after starting pembrolizumab. The receptor source for this set is an adult with mismatch repair-deficient cancer.

The chain has TRBV7-9 and TRBJ2-5; weak D call: TRBD1 (5 bases). This CDR3 has 15 amino acids. Germline V gene data show CDR1 as SEHNR and CDR2 as FQNEAQ (reference sequence). V lost 5 bases and J 2 bases, leaving 15 bases between the germline ends. CDR3 sequence reads: CASSPTVGRQETQYF. In DNA form, the CDR3 reads TGTGCCAGCAGCCCAACGGTGGGGCGGCAAGAGACCCAGTACTTC.

This rearrangement joins TRBV12-1 to TRBJ2-7; the table gives TRBD2 as D, unverified against the DNA. TRBV12-1 is flagged as a pseudogene. This CDR3 is 15 amino acids long. This chain's CDR3 is CASSLQRESHYEQYF. Written as DNA, the CDR3 is TGTGCCAGCAGCTTGCAGCGGGAGTCTCATTACGAGCAGTACTTC.

The chain employs TRBV2 and TRBJ2-2; 12 bases agree with TRBD2. Germline values: CDR1 SNHLY, CDR2 FYNNEI. This CDR3 comprises 15 residues. J was trimmed by 4 bases and V by 7 bases; bases with no gene match: 4. In nucleotides, the CDR3 is TGTGCCAGCACTAGCGGGAGGGCCAGCACCGGGGAGCTGTTTTTT. It codes for CASTSGRASTGELFF.

This chain joins TRBV5-1 and TRBJ2-5; D is perhaps TRBD1 (6 bases). Looked up from germline, CDR1 is SGHRS and CDR2 is YFSETQ. CDR3 length: 15 residues. The V and J ends lost 4 bases and 1 base respectively, with 14 bases between them. DNA for the CDR3: TGCGCCAGCAGCCCAACAGGGTTGGGCCAAGAGACCCAGTACTTC. This sequence encodes CASSPTGLGQETQYF. Combining the CDR3 with reference TRBV5-1 and TRBJ2-5 gives the whole variable domain KAGVTQTPRYLIKTRGQQVTLSCSPISGHRSVSWYQQTPGQGLQFLFEYFSETQRNKGNFPGRFSGRQFSNSRSEMNVSTLELGDSALYLCASSPTGLGQETQYFGPGTRLLVL.

The chain couples TRBV7-2 to TRBJ2-7, with D perhaps TRBD2 (5 bases). Trimming removed 5 bases at V and 0 bases at J, with 14 bases between. This CDR3 has 15 amino acids. Germline V gene lookup returns CDR1 SGHTA and CDR2 FQGNSA. CDR3 residues: CASSPPVSGSYEQYF. CDR3 in DNA: TGTGCCAGCAGCCCCCCCGTGAGCGGCTCCTACGAGCAGTACTTC.

The genes are TRBV5-4 and TRBJ2-7; D not certain. This CDR3 has 12 amino acids. Germline V gives CDR1 SGHNT, CDR2 YYREEE (reference sequence). V was pared by 0 bases and J by 7 bases, with 8 bases between. CDR3 amino acids: CASSLGASEQYF. CDR3 in DNA: TGTGCCAGCAGCTTGGGGGCTAGTGAGCAGTACTTC.

The rearrangement joins TRBV11-3 to TRBJ1-2; no firm D call. Germline values: CDR1 SGHNT, CDR2 YENEEA. V lost 5 bases and J lost 6, with 13 bases in between. This CDR3 has 13 residues. The CDR3 here is CASSLIGLDGYTF. As DNA, the CDR3 is TGTGCCAGCAGCCTAATTGGACTGGATGGCTACACCTTC.

This clone was seen a single time. The chain has TRBV5-4 and TRBJ2-7; D might be TRBD1 or TRBD2, each matching 5 bases. The length of the CDR3 is 13 residues. The ends were cut back, 4 bases at V and 1 base at J, with 9 bases in the middle. CDR1 is SGHNT and CDR2 is YYREEE in the germline V gene (reference sequence). The CDR3 loop reads CASSRDRSYEQYF. CDR3 nucleotide sequence: TGTGCCAGCAGCCGGGACCGATCCTACGAGCAGTACTTC.

This chain links TRBV2 with TRBJ2-7; a possible D gene is TRBD2 (6 bases). Germline lookup yields CDR1 SNHLY and CDR2 FYNNEI. The CDR3 covers 13 residues. V lost 8 bases and J lost 0, with 11 bases in between. CDR3 nucleotides: TGTGCCAGCGGGGGGACCCGCTCCTACGAGCAGTACTTC. Amino acids: CASGGTRSYEQYF.

This clone was seen only a few times. V usage is TRBV30 and J usage is TRBJ1-2; 7 bases are shared with TRBD1. V lost 2 bases to trimming and J lost 4 bases; unmatched junction nucleotides: 4. Germline CDR1 GTSNPN, CDR2 SVGIG (reference sequence). The CDR3 spans 13 residues. Here the CDR3 reads CAWSQGGFYGYTF. CDR3 coding DNA: TGTGCCTGGAGTCAGGGGGGTTTCTATGGCTACACCTTC.

V and J are TRBV7-8 and TRBJ1-5, with 8 bases lining up with TRBD1. The CDR3 spans 17 residues. V shed 5 bases, J shed 0 bases, and the junction held 9 bases outside the gene matches. The germline CDR1 and CDR2 sequences are SGHVS and FQNEAQ. CDR3 nucleotides: TGTGCCAGCAGCCCGTCAGGGGGCTCCTTTAGCAATCAGCCCCAGCATTTT. Residues: CASSPSGGSFSNQPQHF.

The rearrangement links TRBV7-2 to TRBJ2-1, with D possibly matching TRBD1 (5 bases). Germline CDR1 SGHTA, CDR2 FQGNSA. Between the trimmed V and J ends, which lost 3 bases and 6 bases, there was a span of 12 bases. This CDR3 is 14 amino acids long. The CDR3 DNA sequence: TGTGCCAGCAGCTTTACAGGTACGAGCAATGAGCAGTTCTTC. It is translated as CASSFTGTSNEQFF. The variable domain in full, completed from reference TRBV7-2 and TRBJ2-1, reads GAGVSQSPSNKVTEKGKDVELRCDPISGHTALYWYRQSLGQGLEFLIYFQGNSAPDKSGLPSDRFSAERTGGSVSTLTIQRTQQEDSAVYLCASSFTGTSNEQFFGPGTRLTVL.

The chain recombines TRBV7-6 with TRBJ1-1; D call uncertain. Germline loops: CDR1 SGHVS, CDR2 FNYEAQ. Trimming took off 1 base at V and 1 base at J, with 10 bases between the two ends. This CDR3 contains 15 residues. CDR3 protein: CASSLEVGQNTEAFF. Here the CDR3 DNA reads TGTGCCAGCAGCTTAGAGGTGGGCCAGAACACTGAAGCTTTCTTT. Looking up the rest from reference TRBV7-6 and TRBJ1-1 gives the full variable domain: GAGVSQSPRYKVTKRGQDVALRCDPISGHVSLYWYRQALGQGPEFLTYFNYEAQQDKSGLPNDRFSAERPEGSISTLTIQRTEQRDSAMYRCASSLEVGQNTEAFFGQGTRLTVV.

The gene calls are TRBV7-9 and TRBJ2-6, with 11 bases identical to TRBD2. The V and J ends lost 5 bases and 2 bases, in that order; junction bases with no gene match: 2. Germline V gene sequence: CDR1 SEHNR, CDR2 FQNEAQ (reference sequence). The CDR3 has 16 amino acids. As DNA, the CDR3 is TGTGCCAGCAGCGAGACTAGCGGGACTGGGGCCAACGTCCTGACTTTC. This gives the protein CASSETSGTGANVLTF.

The J gene is TRBJ1-2, the V gene TRBV19; D is perhaps TRBD1 (6 bases). V lost 5 bases, J lost 1 base, and 8 bases lay in between. The CDR3 is 13 amino acids. Germline CDR1 reads LNHDA; CDR2 reads SQIVND (reference sequence). The CDR3 bases are TGTGCCAGTAGTTTGGACAGTAACTATGGCTACACCTTC. This sequence encodes CASSLDSNYGYTF.

This clone was recorded at least ten times. The chain employs TRBV5-5 and TRBJ2-7; 8 positions match TRBD2. CDR1 is SGHKS and CDR2 is YYEKEE in the germline V gene (reference sequence). The V and J ends lost 6 bases and 5 bases, in that order; junction bases with no gene match: 10. This CDR3 has 14 amino acids. The CDR3 region has the DNA TGTGCCAGCATGCAAGCGGGAGCTCTTGACGAGCAGTACTTC. It is translated as CASMQAGALDEQYF.

The sample holds a few counts of this clone. The chain joins TRBV7-3 to TRBJ2-1; TRBD2 aligns across 16 bases. There are 15 residues in the CDR3. The germline gives CDR1 SGHTA, CDR2 FQGTGA. The J segment lost 15 bases and the V segment lost 1 base, leaving 6 bases of the junction unmatched. The CDR3 bases are TGTGCCAGCAGCTTAAGGGGGACTAGCGGGAGGGCCCTGTTCTTC. Translated, it gives CASSLRGTSGRALFF.

The chain combines TRBV27 with TRBJ2-3; maybe TRBD2 (5 bases). Germline V CDR1 and CDR2: MNHEY, SMNVEV (reference sequence). The CDR3 extends over 14 amino acids. The V gene lost 4 bases and the J gene lost 6 bases, with 14 bases spanning the gap. CDR3 coding DNA: TGTGCCAGCAGTTCAGAGGGCCCAGCGGATACGCAGTATTTT. Translation gives CASSSEGPADTQYF.

The gene calls are TRBV11-2 and TRBJ2-7; D may be TRBD1 (6 bases). The CDR3 is 13 amino acids. CDR1 and CDR2 from the germline V gene are SGHAT and FQNNGV. Trimming pared 4 bases from V and 4 bases from J, leaving 11 bases between. CDR3 protein: CASSWGPYYEQYF. As DNA, the CDR3 is TGTGCCAGCAGCTGGGGGCCTTATTACGAGCAGTACTTC.

This clone was observed a single time. DNA for the CDR3: TGTGCCAGCAGCTACGGGACAGGGGGCTACGAGCAGTACTTC. It encodes CASSYGTGGYEQYF. This sequence joins TRBV5-5 and TRBJ2-7, with 11 bases fitting TRBD1. Germline CDR1 and CDR2: SGHKS and YYEKEE (reference sequence). The CDR3 runs 14 residues. V lost 3 bases, J lost 3 bases, and 2 bases stayed unmatched. Full variable domain (rest looked up from reference TRBV5-5 and TRBJ2-7): DAGVTQSPTHLIKTRGQQVTLRCSPISGHKSVSWYQQVLGQGPQFIFQYYEKEERGRGNFPDRFSARQFPNYSSELNVNALLLGDSALYLCASSYGTGGYEQYFGPGTRLTVT.

The chain has TRBV18 and TRBJ2-7, with TRBD2 matching over 7 bases. This CDR3 spans 15 amino acids. Trimming cost V 2 bases and J 0 bases; bases outside gene matches: 4. CDR1 is KGHSH, CDR2 LQKENI, per germline. Here the CDR3 reads CASSPTAGYSYEQYF. In DNA, the CDR3 is TGTGCCAGCTCACCAACAGCGGGGTACTCCTACGAGCAGTACTTC.

CDR3 DNA sequence: TGTGCCAGCAGCTTATCGGGACAGGGAGGCGAAAAACTGTTTTTT. Residues: CASSLSGQGGEKLFF. The rearrangement joins TRBV7-8 to TRBJ1-4; 9 bases agree with TRBD1. The J segment lost 8 bases and the V segment lost 2 bases, leaving 6 bases of the junction unmatched. The CDR3 runs 15 residues. CDR1 SGHVS and CDR2 FQNEAQ come from the germline V gene.

V and J are TRBV7-6 and TRBJ2-3, with TRBD2 identical over 8 bases. Trimming at V came to 5 bases and at J to 4 bases, leaving 8 bases not matched to a gene. Germline V gives CDR1 SGHVS, CDR2 FNYEAQ. The CDR3 is made up of 15 amino acids. Here the CDR3 DNA reads TGTGCCAGCAGCGGAGCGGGAGTTGGGGCAGATACGCAGTATTTT. It codes for CASSGAGVGADTQYF.

The chain has TRBV18 and TRBJ1-5; D is undetermined. V was clipped by 3 bases and J by 0 bases, with 3 bases between them. Looked up from germline, CDR1 is KGHSH and CDR2 is LQKENI. CDR3 length: 13 residues. The CDR3 loop reads CASSPTSNQPQHF. The CDR3 nucleotides are TGTGCCAGCTCACCGACTAGCAATCAGCCCCAGCATTTT.

The chain combines TRBV27 with TRBJ2-1; D might be TRBD2 (5 bases). Per germline, CDR1 MNHEY and CDR2 SMNVEV (reference sequence). V was clipped by 4 bases and J by 7 bases, with 11 bases between them. CDR3 size: 13 residues. CDR3 coding DNA: TGTGCCAGCAGTTCCGGCGGCGGGAATGAGCAGTTCTTC. Amino acid sequence: CASSSGGGNEQFF.

The chain couples TRBV11-2 to TRBJ2-2; a possible D gene is TRBD1 (6 bases). The length of the CDR3 is 16 residues. Trimming removed 5 bases at V and 1 base at J, with 14 bases between. Looked up from germline, CDR1 is SGHAT and CDR2 is FQNNGV. In DNA form, the CDR3 reads TGTGCCAGCAGCGCGCTGACAGGCAAGAACACCGGGGAGCTGTTTTTT. Protein: CASSALTGKNTGELFF.

The chain recombines TRBV19 with TRBJ2-5, with D perhaps matching TRBD1 (6 bases). V was trimmed by 5 bases and J by 5 bases, leaving 15 bases between them. The CDR3 is 14 residues long. The germline V gene has CDR1 LNHDA and CDR2 SQIVND (reference sequence). CDR3 sequence reads: CASSPIQRGETQYF. CDR3 nucleotides: TGTGCCAGTAGTCCGATCCAGAGGGGGGAGACCCAGTACTTC. Looking up the rest from reference TRBV19 and TRBJ2-5 gives the full variable domain: DGGITQSPKYLFRKEGQNVTLSCEQNLNHDAMYWYRQDPGQGLRLIYYSQIVNDFQKGDIAEGYSVSREKKESFPLTVTSAQKNPTAFYLCASSPIQRGETQYFGPGTRLLVL.

The rearrangement links TRBV27 to TRBJ1-2; D ambiguous. The CDR3 extends over 13 amino acids. CDR1 is MNHEY, CDR2 SMNVEV, per germline (reference sequence). The V and J ends lost 4 bases and 5 bases respectively, with 11 bases between them. The CDR3 bases are TGTGCCAGCAGTTGGACTGGGAGGTATGGCTACACCTTC. Amino acid sequence: CASSWTGRYGYTF.